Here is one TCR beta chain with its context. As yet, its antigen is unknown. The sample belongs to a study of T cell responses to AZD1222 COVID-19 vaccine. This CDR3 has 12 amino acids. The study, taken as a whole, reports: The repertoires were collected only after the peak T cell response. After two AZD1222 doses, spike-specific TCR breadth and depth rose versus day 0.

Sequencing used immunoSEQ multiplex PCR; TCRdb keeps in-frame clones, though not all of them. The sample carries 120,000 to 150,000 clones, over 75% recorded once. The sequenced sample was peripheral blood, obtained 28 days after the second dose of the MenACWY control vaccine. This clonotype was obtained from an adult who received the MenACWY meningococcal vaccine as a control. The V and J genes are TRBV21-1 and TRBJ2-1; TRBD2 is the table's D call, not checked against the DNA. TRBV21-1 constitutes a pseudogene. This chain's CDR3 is CASIGTSREQFF. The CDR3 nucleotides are TGTGCCAGCATTGGGACTAGCCGCGAGCAGTTCTTC.